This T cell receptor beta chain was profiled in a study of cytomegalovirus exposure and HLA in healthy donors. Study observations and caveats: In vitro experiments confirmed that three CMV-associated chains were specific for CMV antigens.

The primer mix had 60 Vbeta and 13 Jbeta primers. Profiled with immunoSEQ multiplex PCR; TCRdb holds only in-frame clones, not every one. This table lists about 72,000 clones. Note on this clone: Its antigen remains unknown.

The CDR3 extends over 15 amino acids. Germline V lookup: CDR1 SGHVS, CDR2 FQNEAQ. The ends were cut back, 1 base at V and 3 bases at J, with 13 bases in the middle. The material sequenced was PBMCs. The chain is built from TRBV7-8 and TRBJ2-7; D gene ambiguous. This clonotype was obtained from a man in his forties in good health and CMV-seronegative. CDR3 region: CASSLVSRLLYEQYF. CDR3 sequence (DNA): TGTGCCAGCAGCTTAGTAAGCAGGTTACTCTACGAGCAGTACTTC.